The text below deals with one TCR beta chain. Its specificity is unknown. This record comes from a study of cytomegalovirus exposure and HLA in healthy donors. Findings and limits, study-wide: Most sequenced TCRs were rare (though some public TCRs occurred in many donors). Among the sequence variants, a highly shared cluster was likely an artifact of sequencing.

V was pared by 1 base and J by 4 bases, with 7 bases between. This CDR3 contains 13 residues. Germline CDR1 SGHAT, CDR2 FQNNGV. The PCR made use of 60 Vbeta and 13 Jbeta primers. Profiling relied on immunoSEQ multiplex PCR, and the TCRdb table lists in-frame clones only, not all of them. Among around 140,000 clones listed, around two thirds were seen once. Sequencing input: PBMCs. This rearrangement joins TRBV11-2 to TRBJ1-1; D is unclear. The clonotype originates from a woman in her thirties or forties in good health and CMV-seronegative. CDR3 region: CASSLVLRTEAFF. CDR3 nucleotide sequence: TGTGCCAGCAGCTTAGTCCTTCGCACTGAAGCTTTCTTT.